This T cell receptor (beta chain) derives from a study of blood T cell repertoires in COVID-19. Overall study context: There were acute and convalescent COVID-19 samples, and they came from the United States, Italy and Spain.

Source study methods: The assay estimated nucleated cells by amplifying reference gene primers. The table came from immunoSEQ multiplex PCR; TCRdb's copy has only in-frame clones and leaves some out. V, J and clone size are taken as reported in that table, and D and trimming were inferred from the DNA itself. Of approximately 58,000 clones listed, 60% to 80% are singletons. V trimming: 2 bases; J trimming: 5 bases; junction bases outside the gene matches: 9. This CDR3 is built from 18 residues. The germline V gene has CDR1 MNHEY and CDR2 SVGEGT. Sequenced material: peripheral blood. The TCR sequence derives from a man between 65 and 80 years old with active or convalescent COVID-19. The chain uses TRBV6-2 or TRBV6-3 and TRBJ2-7; 16 bases match TRBD2. The DNA of the CDR3 is TGTGCCAGCAGTTACCCGCCGGGACTAGCGGGGGGGCGTAACGAGCAGTACTTC. Its translation is CASSYPPGLAGGRNEQYF.